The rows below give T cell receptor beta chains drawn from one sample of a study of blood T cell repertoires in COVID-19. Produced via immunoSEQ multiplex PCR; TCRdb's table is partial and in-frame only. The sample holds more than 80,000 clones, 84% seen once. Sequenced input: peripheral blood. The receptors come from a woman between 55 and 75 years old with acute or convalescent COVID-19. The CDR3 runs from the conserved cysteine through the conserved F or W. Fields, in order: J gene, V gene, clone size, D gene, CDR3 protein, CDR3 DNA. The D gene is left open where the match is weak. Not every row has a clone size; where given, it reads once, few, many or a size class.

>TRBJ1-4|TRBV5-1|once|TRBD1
CASRTGVNEKLFF
TGCGCCAGCAGGACAGGGGTCAATGAAAAACTGTTTTTT
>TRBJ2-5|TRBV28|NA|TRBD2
CASRRSGLAGRQETQYF
TGTGCCAGCAGGCGCTCAGGACTAGCGGGCCGACAAGAGACCCAGTACTTC
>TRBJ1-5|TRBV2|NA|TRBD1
CASILNNRGDQPQHF
TGTGCCAGCATCTTGAACAACAGGGGAGATCAGCCCCAGCATTTT
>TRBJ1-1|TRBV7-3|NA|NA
CASSFGVFTEAFF
TGTGCCAGCAGCTTCGGGGTATTTACTGAAGCTTTCTTT
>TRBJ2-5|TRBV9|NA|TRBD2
CASSSGGAQETQYF
TGTGCCAGCAGCAGCGGGGGGGCGCAAGAGACCCAGTACTTC
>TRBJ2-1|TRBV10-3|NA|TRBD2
CAISDRQRGVYNEQFF
TGTGCCATCAGTGATAGGCAGCGGGGGGTCTACAATGAGCAGTTCTTC
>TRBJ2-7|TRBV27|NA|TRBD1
CASSSSDRAYEQYF
TGTGCCAGCAGTTCCTCCGACAGGGCCTACGAGCAGTACTTC
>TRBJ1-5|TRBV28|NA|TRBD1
CASSGQGATQPQHF
TGTGCCAGCAGTGGACAGGGGGCGACTCAGCCCCAGCATTTT
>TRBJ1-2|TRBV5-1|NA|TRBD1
CASSLEGTGDHYGYTF
TGCGCCAGCAGCTTGGAGGGGACAGGGGATCACTATGGCTACACCTTC
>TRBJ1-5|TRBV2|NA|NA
CASRGLNEGQPQHF
TGTGCCAGCAGAGGACTGAACGAGGGTCAGCCCCAGCATTTT
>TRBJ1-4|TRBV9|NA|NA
CASSVSTATNEKLFF
TGTGCCAGCAGCGTCTCGACAGCAACTAATGAAAAACTGTTTTTT
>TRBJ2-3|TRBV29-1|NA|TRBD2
CSGGGGQGLAGTDTQYF
TGCAGCGGTGGGGGGGGCCAGGGACTAGCGGGCACAGATACGCAGTATTTT
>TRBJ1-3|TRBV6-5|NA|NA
CASSYRQDDRDTIYF
TGTGCCAGCAGTTACAGACAGGACGACCGTGACACCATATATTTT
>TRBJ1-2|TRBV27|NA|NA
CASSLQKNPHNYGYTF
TGTGCCAGCAGTTTACAGAAGAACCCACATAACTATGGCTACACCTTC
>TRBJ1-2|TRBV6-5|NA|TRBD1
CASSFRDRGISTF
TGTGCCAGCAGTTTCCGGGACAGGGGAATTAGCACCTTC
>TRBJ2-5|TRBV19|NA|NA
CASSPTGTRGWETQYF
TGTGCCAGTAGTCCCACCGGGACCCGGGGGTGGGAGACCCAGTACTTC
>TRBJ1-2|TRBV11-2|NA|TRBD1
CASSLGGGGPLSGYTF
TGTGCCAGCAGCTTAGGAGGGGGCGGCCCACTGAGTGGCTACACCTTC
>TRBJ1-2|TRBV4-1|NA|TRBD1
CASSQDVGQGINYGYTF
TGCGCCAGCAGCCAAGATGTCGGACAGGGGATCAACTATGGCTACACCTTC
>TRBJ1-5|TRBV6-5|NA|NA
CASSDRGNQPQHF
TGTGCCAGCAGCGACAGAGGCAATCAGCCCCAGCATTTT
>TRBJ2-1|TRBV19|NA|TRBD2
CASSIGGGADEQFF
TGTGCCAGTAGTATAGGCGGGGGGGCGGATGAGCAGTTCTTC
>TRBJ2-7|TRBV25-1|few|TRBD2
CASRPSRASGRHEQYF
TGTGCCAGCAGGCCCTCCCGTGCTAGCGGGAGACACGAGCAGTACTTC
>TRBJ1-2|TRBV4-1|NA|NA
CASSQPDYGYTF
TGCGCCAGCAGCCAACCCGACTATGGCTACACCTTC
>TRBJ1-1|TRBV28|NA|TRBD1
CASSLFNRGVTEAFF
TGTGCCAGCAGTTTGTTCAACAGGGGGGTGACTGAAGCTTTCTTT
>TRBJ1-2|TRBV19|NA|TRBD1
CASFQGARGYTF
TGTGCCAGTTTCCAGGGGGCGAGGGGCTACACCTTC
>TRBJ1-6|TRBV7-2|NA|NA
CASSLGRPPNSPLHF
TGTGCCAGCAGCTTAGGCAGGCCCCCAAATTCACCCCTCCACTTT
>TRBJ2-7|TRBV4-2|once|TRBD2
CASSQEPSGRWYEQYF
TGTGCCAGCAGCCAAGAACCTAGCGGGAGGTGGTACGAGCAGTACTTC
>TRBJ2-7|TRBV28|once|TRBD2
CASSFRLAGGGGEQYF
TGTGCCAGCAGTTTCCGACTAGCGGGAGGGGGTGGAGAGCAGTACTTC
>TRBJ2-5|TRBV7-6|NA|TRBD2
CASSLGGGRAPETQYF
TGTGCCAGCAGCTTAGGTGGCGGGAGGGCCCCAGAGACCCAGTACTTC
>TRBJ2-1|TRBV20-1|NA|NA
CSASFQNNEQFF
TGCAGTGCTAGTTTTCAGAACAATGAGCAGTTCTTC
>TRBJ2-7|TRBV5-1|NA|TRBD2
CASSLSLAGGSEQYF
TGCGCCAGCAGCTTGAGTCTAGCGGGGGGGAGCGAGCAGTACTTC
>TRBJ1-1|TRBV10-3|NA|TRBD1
CATDGTGSNTEAFF
TGTGCCACTGACGGGACAGGGTCGAACACTGAAGCTTTCTTT
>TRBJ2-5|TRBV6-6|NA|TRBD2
CASSLGPGGPWQETQYF
TGTGCCAGCAGTCTGGGGCCGGGGGGGCCCTGGCAAGAGACCCAGTACTTC
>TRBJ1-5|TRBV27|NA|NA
CASSVYNQPQHF
TGTGCCAGCAGCGTCTACAATCAGCCCCAGCATTTT
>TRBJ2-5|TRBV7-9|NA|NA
CASSLTPGAAETQYF
TGTGCCAGCAGTCTCACCCCAGGGGCGGCAGAGACCCAGTACTTC
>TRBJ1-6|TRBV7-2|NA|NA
CASSFLSAGYNSPLHF
TGTGCCAGCAGCTTTCTTTCGGCAGGATATAATTCACCCCTCCACTTT
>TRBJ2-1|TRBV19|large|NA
CASSISPTSRRSYNEQFF
TGTGCCAGTAGTATAAGCCCCACTAGCAGACGCTCCTACAATGAGCAGTTCTTC
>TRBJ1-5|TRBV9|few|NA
CASSVGTLAGQPQHF
TGTGCCAGCAGCGTAGGGACCCTGGCGGGTCAGCCCCAGCATTTT
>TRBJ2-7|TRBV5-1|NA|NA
CASSPLGTLGGEQYF
TGCGCCAGCAGCCCTCTAGGGACCCTTGGGGGGGAGCAGTACTTC
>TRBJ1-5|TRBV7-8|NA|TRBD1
CASSLRGGTGPRGQPQHF
TGTGCCAGCAGCCTTAGAGGGGGGACAGGGCCACGGGGTCAGCCCCAGCATTTT
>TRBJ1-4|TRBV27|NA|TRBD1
CASSPGQVGHEKLFF
TGTGCCAGCAGTCCCGGACAGGTCGGGCATGAAAAACTGTTTTTT
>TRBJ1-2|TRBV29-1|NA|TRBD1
CSVVTQQGLGGYTF
TGCAGCGTTGTCACGCAACAGGGGTTAGGTGGCTACACCTTC
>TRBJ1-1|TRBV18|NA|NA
CASSPRQKGDTEAFF
TGTGCCAGCTCACCACGGCAGAAAGGGGACACTGAAGCTTTCTTT
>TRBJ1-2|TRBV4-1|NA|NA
CASSQDSGVGYGYTF
TGCGCCAGCAGCCAAGATTCGGGGGTGGGCTATGGCTACACCTTC
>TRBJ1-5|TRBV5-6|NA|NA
CASSLGWAGKDQPQHF
TGTGCCAGCAGCTTGGGTTGGGCAGGGAAGGATCAGCCCCAGCATTTT
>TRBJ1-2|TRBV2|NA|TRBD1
CASSGTGANYGYTF
TGTGCCAGCAGTGGGACAGGGGCCAACTATGGCTACACCTTC
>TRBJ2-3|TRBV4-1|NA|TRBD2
CASSQDRTSGTDTQYF
TGCGCCAGCAGCCAAGATCGGACTAGCGGCACAGATACGCAGTATTTT
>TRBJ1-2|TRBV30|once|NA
CAWSLPNYGYTF
TGTGCCTGGAGTCTACCTAACTATGGCTACACCTTC
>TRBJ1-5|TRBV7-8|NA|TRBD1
CASSRTGTGLSNQPQHF
TGTGCCAGCAGCCGAACCGGGACAGGCCTTAGCAATCAGCCCCAGCATTTT
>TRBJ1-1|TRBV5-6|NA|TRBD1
CASSWRQGARGGNTEAFF
TGTGCCAGCAGCTGGAGACAGGGGGCGCGGGGTGGGAACACTGAAGCTTTCTTT
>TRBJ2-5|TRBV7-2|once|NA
CASSLTGIQETQYF
TGTGCCAGCAGCTTAACAGGGATACAAGAGACCCAGTACTTC
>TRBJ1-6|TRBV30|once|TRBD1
CAWGTGGSYNSPLHF
TGTGCCTGGGGGACAGGGGGCTCCTATAATTCACCCCTCCACTTT
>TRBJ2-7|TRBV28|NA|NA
CASRPYDGGDLYEQYF
TGTGCCAGCAGACCCTACGATGGAGGGGACCTCTACGAGCAGTACTTC
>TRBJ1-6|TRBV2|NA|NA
CASSPGPRDNSPLHF
TGTGCCAGCAGCCCTGGGCCGAGAGATAATTCACCCCTCCACTTT